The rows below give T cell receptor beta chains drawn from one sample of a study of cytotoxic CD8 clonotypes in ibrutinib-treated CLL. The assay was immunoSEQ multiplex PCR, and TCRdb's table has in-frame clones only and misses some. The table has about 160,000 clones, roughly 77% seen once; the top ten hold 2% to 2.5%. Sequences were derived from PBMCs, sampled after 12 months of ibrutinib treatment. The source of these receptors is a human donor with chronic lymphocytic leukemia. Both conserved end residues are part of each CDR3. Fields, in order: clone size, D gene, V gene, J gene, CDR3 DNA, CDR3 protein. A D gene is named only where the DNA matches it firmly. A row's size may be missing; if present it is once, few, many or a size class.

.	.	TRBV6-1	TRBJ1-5	TGTGCCAGCAGTGAGACAGGCAATCAGCCCCAGCATTTT	CASSETGNQPQHF
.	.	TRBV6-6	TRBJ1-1	TGTGCCAGCAGTTACACCGCCGGAAGGGAAGCTTTCTTT	CASSYTAGREAFF
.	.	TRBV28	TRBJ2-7	TGTGCCAGCAGAGAGAACGAACAGCCCATCTACGAGCAGTACTTC	CASRENEQPIYEQYF
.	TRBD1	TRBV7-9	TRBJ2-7	TGTGCCAGCAGCTTAAACTGGGACAGGGGTAGGTACGAGCAGTACTTC	CASSLNWDRGRYEQYF
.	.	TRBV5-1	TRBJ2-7	TGCGCCAGCAGCTTGTTAGGGTTGGACTACGAGCAGTACTTC	CASSLLGLDYEQYF
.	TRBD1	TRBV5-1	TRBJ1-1	TGCGCCAGCAGCCTAACCCAGGGGGCGTGGGACACTGAAGCTTTCTTT	CASSLTQGAWDTEAFF
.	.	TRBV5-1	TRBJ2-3	TGCGCCAGCAGCCCAGAAGGGGGTGGGGATACGCAGTATTTT	CASSPEGGGDTQYF
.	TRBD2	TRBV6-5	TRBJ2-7	TGTGCCAGCAGTTACGGGGGGGTCAGCTCCTACGAGCAGTACTTC	CASSYGGVSSYEQYF
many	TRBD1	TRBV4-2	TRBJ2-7	TGTGCCAGCAGCCCCCCCGGGACAGGGAACGAGCAGTACTTC	CASSPPGTGNEQYF
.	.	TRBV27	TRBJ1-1	TGTGCCAGCAGAAGAGGGGGGAAGGATGAAGCTTTCTTT	CASRRGGKDEAFF
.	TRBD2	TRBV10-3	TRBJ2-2	TGTGCCATCAGTTCCGGGACTAGCGGGAGGGGCACCGGGGAGCTGTTTTTT	CAISSGTSGRGTGELFF
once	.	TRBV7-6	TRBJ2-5	TGTGCCAGCAGCCCGTACCGCAGGCCCCGGGGAGTACAAGAGACCCAGTACTTC	CASSPYRRPRGVQETQYF
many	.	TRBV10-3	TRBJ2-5	TGTGCCATCAGTGCTCTCGGACAGCCTCAAGAGACCCAGTACTTC	CAISALGQPQETQYF
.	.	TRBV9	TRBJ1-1	TGTGCCAGCAGCGGTACAGGGATCGGGTCTGAAGCTTTCTTT	CASSGTGIGSEAFF
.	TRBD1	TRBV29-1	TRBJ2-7	TGCAGCGTACGGGACAGGGTCGGGTACGAGCAGTACTTC	CSVRDRVGYEQYF
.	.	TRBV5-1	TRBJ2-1	TGCGCCAGCAGCTTGGCGGAAAAAAGTGAGCAGTTCTTC	CASSLAEKSEQFF
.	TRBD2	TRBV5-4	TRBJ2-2	TGTGCCAGCAGCCCGGTACTGGGACTAGCGGGGAACACCGGGGAGCTGTTTTTT	CASSPVLGLAGNTGELFF
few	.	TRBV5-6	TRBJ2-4	TGTGCCAGCAGCTGGCAGAACGGGGACATTCAGTACTTC	CASSWQNGDIQYF
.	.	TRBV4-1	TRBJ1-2	TGCGCCAGCAGCCAAGACATTGGACAGTTAAGAGCCTATGGCTACACCTTC	CASSQDIGQLRAYGYTF
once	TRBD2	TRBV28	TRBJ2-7	TGTGCCAGCAAGACCGCTACTAGCGGGAGGGCAGACTACGAGCAGTACTTC	CASKTATSGRADYEQYF
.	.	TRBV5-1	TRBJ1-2	TGCGCCAGCAGTCGGGACGTCGGTAACTATGGCTACACCTTC	CASSRDVGNYGYTF
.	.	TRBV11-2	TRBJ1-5	TGTGCCAGCAGCTTAGATCGGGGTCAGCCCCAGCATTTT	CASSLDRGQPQHF
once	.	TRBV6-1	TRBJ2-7	TGTGCCAGCAGTCAACCCCTGGGCCCCTACGAGCAGTACTTC	CASSQPLGPYEQYF
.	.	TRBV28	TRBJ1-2	TGTGCCAGCAGCTTGTCATTCAGTTTCATTCCCCAAACAGGAAAATTACCCTATGGCTACACCTTC	CASSLSFSFIPQTGKLPYGYTF
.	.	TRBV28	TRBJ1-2	TGTGCCACCTGGACTGCCCAGGCCAACTATGGCTACACCTTC	CATWTAQANYGYTF
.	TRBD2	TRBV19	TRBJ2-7	TGTGCCAGTAGTCCCCGGGACTACGGGTCGGAGGAGCAGTACTTC	CASSPRDYGSEEQYF
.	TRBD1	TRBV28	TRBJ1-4	TGTGCCATCGGCAGGGGGAGGAATGAAAAACTGTTTTTT	CAIGRGRNEKLFF
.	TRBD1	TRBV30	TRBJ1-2	TGTGCCTGGAGTGCCGGACAGGGATTGATATATGGCTACACCTTC	CAWSAGQGLIYGYTF
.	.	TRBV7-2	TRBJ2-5	TGTGCCAGCACCTCGTTTGGGAAGACCCAGTACTTC	CASTSFGKTQYF
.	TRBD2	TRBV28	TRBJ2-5	TGTGCCAGCAGTTTAGGGTGGGGGGGAGAGACCCAGTACTTC	CASSLGWGGETQYF